This T cell receptor beta chain was captured in a study of T cell changes during pregnancy in multiple sclerosis. Only in-frame clones appear in the TCRdb table, and some are missing; sequencing was by immunoSEQ multiplex PCR. The sample carries tens of thousands of clones, nearly 90% recorded once. The CDR3 extends over 13 amino acids. V lost 4 bases and J lost 4, with 11 bases in between. Germline CDR1 is SQVTM and CDR2 is ANQGSEA. The gene calls are TRBV29-1 and TRBJ2-1, with D maybe TRBD2 (6 bases). This sequence was found in a female donor with multiple sclerosis, enrolled in a pregnancy study. This sample comprised peripheral blood, obtained in the first trimester of pregnancy. The CDR3 nucleotides read TGCAGCGTTGTAGCGGTATTTTACAATGAGCAGTTCTTC. As protein: CSVVAVFYNEQFF.